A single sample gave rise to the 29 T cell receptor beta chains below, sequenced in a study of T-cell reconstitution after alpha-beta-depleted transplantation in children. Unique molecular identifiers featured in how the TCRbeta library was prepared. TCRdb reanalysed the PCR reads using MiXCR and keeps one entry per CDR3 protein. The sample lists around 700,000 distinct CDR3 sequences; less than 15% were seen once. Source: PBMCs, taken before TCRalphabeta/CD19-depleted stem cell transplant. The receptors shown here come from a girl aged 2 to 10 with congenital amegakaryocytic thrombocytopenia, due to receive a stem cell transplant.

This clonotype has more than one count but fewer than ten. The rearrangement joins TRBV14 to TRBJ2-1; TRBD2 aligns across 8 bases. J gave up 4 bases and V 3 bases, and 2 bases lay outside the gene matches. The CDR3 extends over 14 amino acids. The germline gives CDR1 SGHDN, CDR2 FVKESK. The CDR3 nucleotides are TGTGCCAGCAGCCAGACTAGCGTTTACAATGAGCAGTTCTTC. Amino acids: CASSQTSVYNEQFF.

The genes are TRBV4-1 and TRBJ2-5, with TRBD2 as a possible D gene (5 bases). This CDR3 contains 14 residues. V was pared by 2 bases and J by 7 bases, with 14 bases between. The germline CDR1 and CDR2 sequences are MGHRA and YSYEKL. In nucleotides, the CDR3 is TGCGCCAGCAGCCAATATCTCAACGGAGGGACCCAGTACTTC. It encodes CASSQYLNGGTQYF.

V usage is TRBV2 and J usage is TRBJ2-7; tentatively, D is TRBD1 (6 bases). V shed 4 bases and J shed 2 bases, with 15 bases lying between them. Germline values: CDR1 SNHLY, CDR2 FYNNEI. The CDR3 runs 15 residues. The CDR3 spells CASSGAGQPTYEQYF. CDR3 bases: TGTGCCAGCAGTGGGGCAGGACAGCCCACCTACGAGCAGTACTTC.

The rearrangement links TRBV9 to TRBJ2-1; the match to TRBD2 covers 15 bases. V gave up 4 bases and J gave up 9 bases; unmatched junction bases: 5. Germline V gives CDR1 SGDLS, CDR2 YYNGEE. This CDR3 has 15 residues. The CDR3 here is CASSQGLAGGSEQFF. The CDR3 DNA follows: TGTGCCAGCAGCCAGGGACTAGCGGGGGGCAGTGAGCAGTTCTTC.

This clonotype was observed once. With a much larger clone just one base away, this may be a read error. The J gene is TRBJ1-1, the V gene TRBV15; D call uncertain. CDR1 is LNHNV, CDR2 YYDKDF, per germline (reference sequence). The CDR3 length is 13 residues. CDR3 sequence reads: CATRRVAGTEAFF. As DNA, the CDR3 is TGTGCCACCAGAAGAGTTGCTGGCACTGAAGCTTTCTTT.

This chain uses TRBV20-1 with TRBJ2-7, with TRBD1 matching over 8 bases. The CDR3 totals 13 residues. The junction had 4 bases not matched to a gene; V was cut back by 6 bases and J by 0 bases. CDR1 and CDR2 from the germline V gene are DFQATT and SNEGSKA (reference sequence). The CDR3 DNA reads TGCAGTGCGGAGGACAGGGACTCCTACGAGCAGTACTTC. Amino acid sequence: CSAEDRDSYEQYF.

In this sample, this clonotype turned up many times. CDR3 protein: CSASQLSSYNEQFF. CDR3 in DNA: TGCAGTGCTAGTCAGTTGAGCTCCTACAATGAGCAGTTCTTC. This sequence joins TRBV20-1 and TRBJ2-1; no clear D. The V gene's germline CDR1 is DFQATT and CDR2 SNEGSKA (reference sequence). CDR3 length: 14 amino acids. V dropped 3 bases and J dropped 0 bases, with 9 bases sitting between them.

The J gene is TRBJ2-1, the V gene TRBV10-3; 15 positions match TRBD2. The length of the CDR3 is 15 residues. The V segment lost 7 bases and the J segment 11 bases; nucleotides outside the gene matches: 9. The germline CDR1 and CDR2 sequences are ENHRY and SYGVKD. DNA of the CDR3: TGTGCCATCAAGACCGGACTAGCGGGAGGGGGCAAGCAGTTCTTC. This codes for CAIKTGLAGGGKQFF.

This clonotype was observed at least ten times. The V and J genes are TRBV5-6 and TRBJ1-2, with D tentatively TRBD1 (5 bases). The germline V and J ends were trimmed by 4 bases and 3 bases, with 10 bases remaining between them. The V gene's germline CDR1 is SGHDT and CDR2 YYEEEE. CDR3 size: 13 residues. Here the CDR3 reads CASSRDSDYGYTF. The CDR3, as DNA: TGTGCCAGCAGCCGTGACAGTGACTATGGCTACACCTTC. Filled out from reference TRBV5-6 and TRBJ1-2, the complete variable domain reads DAGVTQSPTHLIKTRGQQVTLRCSPKSGHDTVSWYQQALGQGPQFIFQYYEEEERQRGNFPDRFSGHQFPNYSSELNVNALLLGDSALYLCASSRDSDYGYTFGSGTRLTVV.

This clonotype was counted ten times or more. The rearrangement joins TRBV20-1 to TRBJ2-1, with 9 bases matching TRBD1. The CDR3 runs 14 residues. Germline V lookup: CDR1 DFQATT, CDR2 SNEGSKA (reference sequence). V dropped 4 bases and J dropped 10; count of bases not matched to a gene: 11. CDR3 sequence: CSATRQGDLAEQFF. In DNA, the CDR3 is TGCAGTGCTACCAGACAGGGGGATTTGGCGGAGCAGTTCTTC.

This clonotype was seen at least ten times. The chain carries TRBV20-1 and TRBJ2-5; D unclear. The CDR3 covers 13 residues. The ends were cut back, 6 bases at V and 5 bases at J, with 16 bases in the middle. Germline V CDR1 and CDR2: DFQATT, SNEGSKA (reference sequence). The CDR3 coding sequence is TGCAGTGCCCAGAAGGGTGTGGGGGAGACCCAGTACTTC. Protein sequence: CSAQKGVGETQYF.

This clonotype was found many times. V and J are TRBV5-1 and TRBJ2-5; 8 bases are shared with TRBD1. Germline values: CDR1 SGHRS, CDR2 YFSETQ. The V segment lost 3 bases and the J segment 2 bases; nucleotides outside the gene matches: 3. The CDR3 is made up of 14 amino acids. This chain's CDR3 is CASSSQGAQETQYF. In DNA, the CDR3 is TGCGCCAGCAGCTCGCAGGGGGCTCAAGAGACCCAGTACTTC.

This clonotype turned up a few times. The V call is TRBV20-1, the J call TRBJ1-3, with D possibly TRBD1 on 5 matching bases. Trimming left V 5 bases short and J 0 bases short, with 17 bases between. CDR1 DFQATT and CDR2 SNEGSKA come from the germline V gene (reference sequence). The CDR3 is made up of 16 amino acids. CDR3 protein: CSADNRGTNSGNTIYF. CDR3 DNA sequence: TGCAGTGCTGATAACCGGGGGACCAACTCTGGAAACACCATATATTTT.

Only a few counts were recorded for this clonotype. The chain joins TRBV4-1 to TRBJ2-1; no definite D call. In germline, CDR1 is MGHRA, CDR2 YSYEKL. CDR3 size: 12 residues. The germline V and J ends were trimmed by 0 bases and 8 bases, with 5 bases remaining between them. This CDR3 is CASSQDSDEQFF. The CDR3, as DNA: TGCGCCAGCAGCCAAGATTCGGATGAGCAGTTCTTC.

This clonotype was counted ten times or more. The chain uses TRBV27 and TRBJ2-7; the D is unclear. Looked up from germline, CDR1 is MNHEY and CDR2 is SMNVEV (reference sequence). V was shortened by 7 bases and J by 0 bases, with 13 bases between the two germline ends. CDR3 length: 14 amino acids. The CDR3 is CASKLSPRSYEQYF. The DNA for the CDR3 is TGTGCCAGCAAGCTTTCCCCCCGCTCCTACGAGCAGTACTTC.

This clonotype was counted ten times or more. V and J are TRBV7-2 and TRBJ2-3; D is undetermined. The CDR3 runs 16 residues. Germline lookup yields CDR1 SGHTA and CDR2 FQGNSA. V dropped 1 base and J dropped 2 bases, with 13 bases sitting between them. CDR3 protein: CASSLGTESDTDTQYF. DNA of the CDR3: TGTGCCAGCAGCTTAGGAACCGAATCCGACACAGATACGCAGTATTTT.

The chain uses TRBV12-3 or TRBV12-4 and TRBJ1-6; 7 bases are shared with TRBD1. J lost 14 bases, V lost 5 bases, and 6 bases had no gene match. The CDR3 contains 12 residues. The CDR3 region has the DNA TGTGCCAGCAGTCAGTACAGGGGTTCCCTCCACTTT. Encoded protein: CASSQYRGSLHF.

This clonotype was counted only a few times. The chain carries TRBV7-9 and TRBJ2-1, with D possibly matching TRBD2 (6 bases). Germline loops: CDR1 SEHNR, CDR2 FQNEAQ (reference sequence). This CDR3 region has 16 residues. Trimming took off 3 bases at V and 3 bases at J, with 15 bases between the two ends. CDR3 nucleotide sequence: TGTGCCAGCAGCTTTATCGCGGGACGGAACTACAATGAGCAGTTCTTC. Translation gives CASSFIAGRNYNEQFF. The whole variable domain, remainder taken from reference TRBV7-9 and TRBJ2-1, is DTGVSQNPRHKITKRGQNVTFRCDPISEHNRLYWYRQTLGQGPEFLTYFQNEAQLEKSRLLSDRFSAERPKGSFSTLEIQRTEQGDSAMYLCASSFIAGRNYNEQFFGPGTRLTVL.

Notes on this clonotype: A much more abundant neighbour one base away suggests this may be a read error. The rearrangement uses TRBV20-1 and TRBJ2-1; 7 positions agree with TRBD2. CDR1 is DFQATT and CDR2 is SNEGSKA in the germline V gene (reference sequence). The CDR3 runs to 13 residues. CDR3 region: CGVPGLPYNEQFF. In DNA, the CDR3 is TGCGGTGTCCCGGGACTACCCTACAATGAGCAGTTCTTC.

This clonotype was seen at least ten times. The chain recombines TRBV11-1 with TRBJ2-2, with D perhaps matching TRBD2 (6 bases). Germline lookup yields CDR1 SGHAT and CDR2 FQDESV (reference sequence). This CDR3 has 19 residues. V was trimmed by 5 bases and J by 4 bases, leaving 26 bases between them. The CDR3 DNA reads TGTGCCAGCAGCCCCCCGTACTCAGTGGACGGGGGAGGCACCGGGGAGCTGTTTTTT. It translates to CASSPPYSVDGGGTGELFF.

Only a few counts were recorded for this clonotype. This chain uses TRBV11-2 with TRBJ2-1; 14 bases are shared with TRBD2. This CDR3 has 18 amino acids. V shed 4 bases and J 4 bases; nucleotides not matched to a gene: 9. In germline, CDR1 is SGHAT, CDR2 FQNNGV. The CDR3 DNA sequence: TGTGCCAGCAGCTCACCAGGACTAGCGGGAGGAACTTACAATGAGCAGTTCTTC. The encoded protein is CASSSPGLAGGTYNEQFF.

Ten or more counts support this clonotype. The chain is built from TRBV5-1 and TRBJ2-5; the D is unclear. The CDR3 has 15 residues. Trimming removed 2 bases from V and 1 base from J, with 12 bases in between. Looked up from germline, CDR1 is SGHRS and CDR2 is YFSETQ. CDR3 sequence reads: CASSFSGPSQETQYF. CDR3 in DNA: TGCGCCAGCAGCTTTTCCGGCCCTTCCCAAGAGACCCAGTACTTC.

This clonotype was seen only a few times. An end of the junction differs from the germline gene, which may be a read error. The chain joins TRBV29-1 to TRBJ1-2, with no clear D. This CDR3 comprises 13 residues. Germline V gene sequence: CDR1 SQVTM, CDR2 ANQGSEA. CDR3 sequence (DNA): TGCAGCGTTGAGGACCGGGCGATTGGTGGCGACACCTTC. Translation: CSVEDRAIGGDTF.

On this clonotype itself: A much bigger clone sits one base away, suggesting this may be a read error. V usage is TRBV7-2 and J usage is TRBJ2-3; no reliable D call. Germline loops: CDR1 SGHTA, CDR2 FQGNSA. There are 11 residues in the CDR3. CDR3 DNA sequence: TGTGCCAGCACCCAATCGGATACGCCGTATTTT. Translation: CASTQSDTPYF.

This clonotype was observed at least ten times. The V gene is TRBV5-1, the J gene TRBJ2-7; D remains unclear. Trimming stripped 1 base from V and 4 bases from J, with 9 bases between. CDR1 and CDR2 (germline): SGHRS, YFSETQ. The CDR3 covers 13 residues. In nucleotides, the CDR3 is TGCGCCAGCAGCTTGAACATAAATTACGAGCAGTACTTC. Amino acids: CASSLNINYEQYF.

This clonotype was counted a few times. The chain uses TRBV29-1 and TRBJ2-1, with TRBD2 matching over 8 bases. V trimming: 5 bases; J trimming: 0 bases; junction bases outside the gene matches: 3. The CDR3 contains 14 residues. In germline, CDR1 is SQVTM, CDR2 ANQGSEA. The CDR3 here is CSVPREGSYNEQFF. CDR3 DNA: TGCAGCGTTCCCCGGGAGGGCTCCTACAATGAGCAGTTCTTC.

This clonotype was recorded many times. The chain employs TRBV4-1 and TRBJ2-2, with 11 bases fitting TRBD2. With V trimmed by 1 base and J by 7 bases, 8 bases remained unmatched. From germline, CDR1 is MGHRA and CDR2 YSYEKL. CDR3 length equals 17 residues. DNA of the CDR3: TGCGCCAGCAGCCAAGGGAGACTAGCGGGAAAAATCGGGGAGCTGTTTTTT. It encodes CASSQGRLAGKIGELFF.

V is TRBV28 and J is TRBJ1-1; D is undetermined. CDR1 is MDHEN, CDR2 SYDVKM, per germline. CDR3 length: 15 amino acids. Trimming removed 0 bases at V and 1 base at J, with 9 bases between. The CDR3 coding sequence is TGTGCCAGCAGTTTATGGGTTGGGAGGAACACTGAAGCTTTCTTT. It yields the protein CASSLWVGRNTEAFF.

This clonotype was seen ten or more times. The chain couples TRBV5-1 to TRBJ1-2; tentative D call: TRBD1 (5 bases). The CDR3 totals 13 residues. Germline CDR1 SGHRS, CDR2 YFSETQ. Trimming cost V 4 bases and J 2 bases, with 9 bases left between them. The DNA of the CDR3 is TGCGCCAGCAGCGTGGAGGGGAACTATGGCTACACCTTC. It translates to CASSVEGNYGYTF.